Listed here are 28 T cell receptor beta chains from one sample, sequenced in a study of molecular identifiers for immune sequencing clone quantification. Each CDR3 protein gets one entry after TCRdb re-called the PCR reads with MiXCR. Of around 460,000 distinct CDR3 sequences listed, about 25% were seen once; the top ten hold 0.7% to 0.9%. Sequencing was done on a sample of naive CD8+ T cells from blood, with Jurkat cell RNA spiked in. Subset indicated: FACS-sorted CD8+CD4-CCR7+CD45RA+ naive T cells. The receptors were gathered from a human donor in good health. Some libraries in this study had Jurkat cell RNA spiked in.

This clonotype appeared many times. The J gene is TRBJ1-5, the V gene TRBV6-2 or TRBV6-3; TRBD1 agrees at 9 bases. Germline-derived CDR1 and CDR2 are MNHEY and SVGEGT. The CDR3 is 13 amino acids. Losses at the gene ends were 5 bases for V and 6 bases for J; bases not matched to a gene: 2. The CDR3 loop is CASSPGQGQPQHF. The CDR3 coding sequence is TGTGCCAGCAGTCCGGGACAGGGTCAGCCCCAGCATTTT.

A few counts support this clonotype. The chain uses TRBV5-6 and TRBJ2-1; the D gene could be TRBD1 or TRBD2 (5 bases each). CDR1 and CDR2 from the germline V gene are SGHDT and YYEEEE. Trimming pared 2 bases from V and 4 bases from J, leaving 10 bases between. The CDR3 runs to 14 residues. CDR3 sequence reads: CASSFGEGYNEQFF. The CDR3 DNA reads TGTGCCAGCAGCTTTGGTGAGGGGTACAATGAGCAGTTCTTC.

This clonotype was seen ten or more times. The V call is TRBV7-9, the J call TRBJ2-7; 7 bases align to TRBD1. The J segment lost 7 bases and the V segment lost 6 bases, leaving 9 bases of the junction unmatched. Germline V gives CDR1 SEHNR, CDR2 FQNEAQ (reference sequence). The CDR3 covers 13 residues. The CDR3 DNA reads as TGTGCCAGCAGTCCCGGGACAGCTTTTGAGCAGTACTTC. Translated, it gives CASSPGTAFEQYF.

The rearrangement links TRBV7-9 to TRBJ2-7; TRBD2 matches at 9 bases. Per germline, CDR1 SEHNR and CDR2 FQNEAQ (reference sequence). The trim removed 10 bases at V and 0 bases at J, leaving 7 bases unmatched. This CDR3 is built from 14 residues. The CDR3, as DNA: TGTGCCATTACACCAGCGGGGGGCTCCTACGAGCAGTACTTC. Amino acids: CAITPAGGSYEQYF.

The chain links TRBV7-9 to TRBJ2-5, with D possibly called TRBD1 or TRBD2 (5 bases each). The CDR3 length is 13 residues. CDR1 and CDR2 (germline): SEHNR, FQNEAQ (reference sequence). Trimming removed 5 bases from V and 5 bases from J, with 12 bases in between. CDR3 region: CASSRDPQETQYF. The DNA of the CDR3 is TGTGCCAGCAGCAGGGACCCCCAGGAGACCCAGTACTTC.

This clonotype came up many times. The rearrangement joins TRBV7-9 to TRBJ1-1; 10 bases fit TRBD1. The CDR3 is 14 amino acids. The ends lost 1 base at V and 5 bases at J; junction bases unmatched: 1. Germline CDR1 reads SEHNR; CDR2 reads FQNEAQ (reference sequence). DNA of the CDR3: TGTGCCAGCAGCTTAGTGGACAGGGGGACTGAAGCTTTCTTT. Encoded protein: CASSLVDRGTEAFF.

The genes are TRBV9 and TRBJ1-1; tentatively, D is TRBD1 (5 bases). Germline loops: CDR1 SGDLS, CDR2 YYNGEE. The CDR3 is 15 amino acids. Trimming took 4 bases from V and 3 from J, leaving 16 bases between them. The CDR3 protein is CASSPWTLGDTEAFF. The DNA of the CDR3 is TGTGCCAGCAGCCCCTGGACCCTAGGGGACACTGAAGCTTTCTTT. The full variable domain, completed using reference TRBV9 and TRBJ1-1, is DSGVTQTPKHLITATGQRVTLRCSPRSGDLSVYWYQQSLDQGLQFLIQYYNGEERAKGNILERFSAQQFPDLHSELNLSSLELGDSALYFCASSPWTLGDTEAFFGQGTRLTVV.

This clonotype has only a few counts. The CDR3 DNA follows: TGCAGCGCCGAAGGGTCCCGCGGTCTGTTCTTC. The encoded protein is CSAEGSRGLFF. This rearrangement joins TRBV29-1 to TRBJ2-1; no firm D call. Trimming stripped 7 bases from V and 15 bases from J, with 19 bases between. In germline, CDR1 is SQVTM, CDR2 ANQGSEA. This CDR3 is built from 11 residues.

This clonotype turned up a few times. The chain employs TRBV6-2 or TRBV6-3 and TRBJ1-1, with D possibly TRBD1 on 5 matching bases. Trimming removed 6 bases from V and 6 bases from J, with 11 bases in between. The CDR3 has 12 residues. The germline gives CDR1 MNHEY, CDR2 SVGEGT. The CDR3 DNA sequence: TGTGCCAGCAGGCCCCCACAGGCTGAAGCTTTCTTT. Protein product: CASRPPQAEAFF.

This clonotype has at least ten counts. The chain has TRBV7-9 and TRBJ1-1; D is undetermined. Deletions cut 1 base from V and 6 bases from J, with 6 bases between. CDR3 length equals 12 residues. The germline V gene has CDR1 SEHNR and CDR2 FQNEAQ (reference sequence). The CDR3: CASSLVRPEAFF. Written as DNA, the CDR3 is TGTGCCAGCAGCTTAGTTCGACCTGAAGCTTTCTTT.

The CDR3 DNA is TGTGCCAGCAGCACCCTAAGCGGCGGGGGGGCTGGAACGGTTGTGGAGACCCAGTACTTC. It encodes CASSTLSGGGAGTVVETQYF. V is TRBV27 and J is TRBJ2-5, with 9 bases that match TRBD2. V gave up 6 bases and J gave up 5 bases; unmatched junction bases: 25. The CDR3 has 20 residues. Germline lookup yields CDR1 MNHEY and CDR2 SMNVEV (reference sequence).

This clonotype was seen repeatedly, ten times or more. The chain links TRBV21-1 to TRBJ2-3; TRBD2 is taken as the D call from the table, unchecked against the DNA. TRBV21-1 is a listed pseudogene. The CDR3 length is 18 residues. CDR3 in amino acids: CASSKGGGLGGATDTQYF. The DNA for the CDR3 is TGTGCCAGCAGCAAAGGCGGAGGTTTAGGCGGAGCCACAGATACGCAGTATTTT.

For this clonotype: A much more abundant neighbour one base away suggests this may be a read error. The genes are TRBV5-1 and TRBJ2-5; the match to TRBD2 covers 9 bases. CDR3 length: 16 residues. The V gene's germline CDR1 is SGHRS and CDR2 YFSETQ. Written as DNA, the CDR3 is TGCACCAGCAGCTTGGTGGGACTAGCCCTCCAAGAGACCCAGTACTTC. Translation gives CTSSLVGLALQETQYF.

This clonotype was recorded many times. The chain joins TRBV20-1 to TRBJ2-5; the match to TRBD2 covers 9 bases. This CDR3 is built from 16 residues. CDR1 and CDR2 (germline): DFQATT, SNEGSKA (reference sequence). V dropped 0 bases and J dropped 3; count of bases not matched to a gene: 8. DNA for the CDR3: TGCAGTGCTAGAGATGTGGGACTAGCAGTTGAAGAGACCCAGTACTTC. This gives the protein CSARDVGLAVEETQYF.

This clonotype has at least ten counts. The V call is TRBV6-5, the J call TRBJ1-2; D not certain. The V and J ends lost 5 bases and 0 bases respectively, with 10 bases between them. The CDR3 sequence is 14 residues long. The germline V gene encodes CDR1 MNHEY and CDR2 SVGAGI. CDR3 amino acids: CASSPTGANYGYTF. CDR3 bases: TGTGCCAGCAGTCCGACCGGAGCTAACTATGGCTACACCTTC.

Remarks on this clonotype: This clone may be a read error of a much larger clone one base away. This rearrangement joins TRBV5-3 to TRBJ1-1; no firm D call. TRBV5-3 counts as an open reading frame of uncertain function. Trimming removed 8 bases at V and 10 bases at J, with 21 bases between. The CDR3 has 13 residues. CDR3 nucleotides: TGTGCCAGCAGCACTGGCCTGTCGGCCGTAGCTTTCTTT. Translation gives CASSTGLSAVAFF.

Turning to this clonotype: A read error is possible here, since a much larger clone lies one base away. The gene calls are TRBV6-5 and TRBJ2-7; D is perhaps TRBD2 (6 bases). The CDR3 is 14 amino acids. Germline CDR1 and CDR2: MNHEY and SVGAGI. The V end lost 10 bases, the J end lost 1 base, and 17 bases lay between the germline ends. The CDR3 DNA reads TGTGCCACCCGGGGGACCGTCAGTTCCTACGAGCAGTACTTC. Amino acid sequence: CATRGTVSSYEQYF.

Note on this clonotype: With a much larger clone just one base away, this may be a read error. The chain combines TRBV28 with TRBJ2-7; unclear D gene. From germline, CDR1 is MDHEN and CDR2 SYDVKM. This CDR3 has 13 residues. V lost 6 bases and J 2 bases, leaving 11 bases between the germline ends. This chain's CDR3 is CASSVLLTYEQYF. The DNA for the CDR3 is TGTGCCAGCAGCGTACTACTCACCTACGAGCAGTACTTC.

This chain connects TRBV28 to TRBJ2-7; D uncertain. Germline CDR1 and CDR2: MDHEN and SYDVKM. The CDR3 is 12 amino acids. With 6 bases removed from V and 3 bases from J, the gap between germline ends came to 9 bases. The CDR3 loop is CASRMGYYEQYF. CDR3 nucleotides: TGTGCCAGCAGGATGGGGTACTACGAGCAGTACTTC.

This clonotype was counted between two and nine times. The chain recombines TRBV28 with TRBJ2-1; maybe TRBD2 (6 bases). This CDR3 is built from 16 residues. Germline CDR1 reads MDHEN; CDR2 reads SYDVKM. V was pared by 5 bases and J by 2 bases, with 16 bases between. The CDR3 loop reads CASSPSAGRAYNEQFF. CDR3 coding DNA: TGTGCCAGCAGTCCAAGCGCGGGACGGGCCTACAATGAGCAGTTCTTC.

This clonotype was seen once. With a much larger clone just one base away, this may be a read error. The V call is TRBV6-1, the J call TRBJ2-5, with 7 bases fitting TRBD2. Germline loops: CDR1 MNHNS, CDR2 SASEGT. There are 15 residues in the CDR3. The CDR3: CASSVFLAEQGTQYF. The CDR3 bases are TGTGCCAGCAGTGTTTTTCTAGCGGAACAAGGGACCCAGTACTTC.

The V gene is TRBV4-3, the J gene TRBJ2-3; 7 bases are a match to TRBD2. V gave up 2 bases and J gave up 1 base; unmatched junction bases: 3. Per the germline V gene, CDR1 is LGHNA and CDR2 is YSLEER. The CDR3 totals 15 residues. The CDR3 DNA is TGCGCCAGCAGCCAAACAGGACTAGGCACAGATACGCAGTATTTT. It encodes CASSQTGLGTDTQYF.

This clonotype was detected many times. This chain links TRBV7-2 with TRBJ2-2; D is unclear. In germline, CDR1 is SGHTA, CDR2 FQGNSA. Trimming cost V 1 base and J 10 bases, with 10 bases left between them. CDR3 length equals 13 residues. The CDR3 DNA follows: TGTGCCAGCAGCTTAGTACTGGCAGCGGAGCTGTTTTTT. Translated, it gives CASSLVLAAELFF.

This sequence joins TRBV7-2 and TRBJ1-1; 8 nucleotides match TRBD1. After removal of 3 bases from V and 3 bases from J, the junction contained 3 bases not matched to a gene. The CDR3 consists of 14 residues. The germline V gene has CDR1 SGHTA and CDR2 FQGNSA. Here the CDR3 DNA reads TGTGCCAGCAGCTTGACAGGGGCGGACACTGAAGCTTTCTTT. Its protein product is CASSLTGADTEAFF.

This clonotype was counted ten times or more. CDR3: CASSLVPDNTDTQYF. Written as DNA, the CDR3 is TGTGCCAGCAGCTTGGTTCCGGATAACACAGATACGCAGTATTTT. The J gene is TRBJ2-3, the V gene TRBV5-6, with D unresolved. Germline V gene data show CDR1 as SGHDT and CDR2 as YYEEEE. Trimming took 0 bases from V and 2 from J, leaving 10 bases between them. The CDR3 sequence is 15 residues long.

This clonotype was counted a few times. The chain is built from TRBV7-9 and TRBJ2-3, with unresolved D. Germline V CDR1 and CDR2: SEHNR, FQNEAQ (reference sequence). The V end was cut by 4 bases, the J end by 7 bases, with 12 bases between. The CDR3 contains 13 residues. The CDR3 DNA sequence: TGTGCCAGCAGCTCCGGCCTGGTCAATACGCAGTATTTT. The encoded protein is CASSSGLVNTQYF. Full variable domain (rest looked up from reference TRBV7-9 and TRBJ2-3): DTGVSQNPRHKITKRGQNVTFRCDPISEHNRLYWYRQTLGQGPEFLTYFQNEAQLEKSRLLSDRFSAERPKGSFSTLEIQRTEQGDSAMYLCASSSGLVNTQYFGPGTRLTVL.

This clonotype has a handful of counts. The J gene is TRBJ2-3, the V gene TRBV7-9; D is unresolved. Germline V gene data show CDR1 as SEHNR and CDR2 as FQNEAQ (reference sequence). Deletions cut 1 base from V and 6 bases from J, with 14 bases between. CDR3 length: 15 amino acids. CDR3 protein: CASSLEAGWLDTQYF. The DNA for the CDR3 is TGTGCCAGCAGCTTAGAAGCCGGATGGTTGGATACGCAGTATTTT. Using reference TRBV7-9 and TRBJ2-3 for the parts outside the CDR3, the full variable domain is DTGVSQNPRHKITKRGQNVTFRCDPISEHNRLYWYRQTLGQGPEFLTYFQNEAQLEKSRLLSDRFSAERPKGSFSTLEIQRTEQGDSAMYLCASSLEAGWLDTQYFGPGTRLTVL.

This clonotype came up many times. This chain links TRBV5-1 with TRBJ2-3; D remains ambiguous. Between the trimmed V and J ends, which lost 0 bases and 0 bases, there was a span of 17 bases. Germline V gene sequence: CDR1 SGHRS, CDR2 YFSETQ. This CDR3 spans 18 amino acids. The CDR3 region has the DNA TGCGCCAGCAGCTTGGTGTTCGCGTCCGGGCCAAGCACAGATACGCAGTATTTT. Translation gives CASSLVFASGPSTDTQYF.